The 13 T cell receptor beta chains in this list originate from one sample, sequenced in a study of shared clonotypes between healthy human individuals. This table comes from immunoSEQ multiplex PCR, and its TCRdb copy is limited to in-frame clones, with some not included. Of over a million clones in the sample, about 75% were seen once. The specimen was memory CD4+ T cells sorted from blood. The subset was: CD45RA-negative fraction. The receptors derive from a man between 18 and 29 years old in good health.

CDR3 nucleotide sequence: TGTGCCAGCAGCTTGGGTCCGGGAGCTATGGAGACCCAGTACTTC. This sequence encodes CASSLGPGAMETQYF. The chain links TRBV5-6 to TRBJ2-5, with D possibly TRBD2 on 6 matching bases. CDR1 is SGHDT and CDR2 is YYEEEE in the germline V gene. V was pared by 0 bases and J by 5 bases, with 14 bases between. There are 15 residues in the CDR3.

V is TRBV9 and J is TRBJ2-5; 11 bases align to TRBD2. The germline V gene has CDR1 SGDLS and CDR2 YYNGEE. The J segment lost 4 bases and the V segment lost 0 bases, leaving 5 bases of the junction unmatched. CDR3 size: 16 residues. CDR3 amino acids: CASSVVASGGRETQYF. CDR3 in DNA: TGTGCCAGCAGCGTAGTAGCTAGCGGGGGGCGAGAGACCCAGTACTTC.

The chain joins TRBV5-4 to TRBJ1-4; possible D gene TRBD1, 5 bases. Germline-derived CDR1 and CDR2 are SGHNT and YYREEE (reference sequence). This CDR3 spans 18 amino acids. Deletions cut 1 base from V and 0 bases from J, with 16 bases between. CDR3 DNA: TGTGCCAGCAGCTTGTCCGGGGCCGTAGTTGCAACTAATGAAAAACTGTTTTTT. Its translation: CASSLSGAVVATNEKLFF.

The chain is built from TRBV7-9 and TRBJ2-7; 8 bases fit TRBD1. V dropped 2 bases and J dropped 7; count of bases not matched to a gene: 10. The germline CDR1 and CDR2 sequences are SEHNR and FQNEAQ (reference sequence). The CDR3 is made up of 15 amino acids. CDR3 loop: CASSLIGRGLVEQYF. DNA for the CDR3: TGTGCCAGCAGCTTAATCGGCAGGGGGCTCGTAGAGCAGTACTTC.

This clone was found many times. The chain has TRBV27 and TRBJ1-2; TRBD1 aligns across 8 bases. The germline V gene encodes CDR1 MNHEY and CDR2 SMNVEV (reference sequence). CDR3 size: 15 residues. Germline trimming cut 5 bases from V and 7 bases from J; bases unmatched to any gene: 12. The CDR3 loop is CASSPLDRGWSGYTF. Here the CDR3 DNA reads TGTGCCAGCAGTCCGCTTGACAGGGGATGGAGTGGCTACACCTTC.

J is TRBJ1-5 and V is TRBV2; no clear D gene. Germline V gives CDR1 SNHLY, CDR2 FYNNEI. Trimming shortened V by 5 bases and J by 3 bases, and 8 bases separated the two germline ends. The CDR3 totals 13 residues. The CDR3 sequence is CASSYSLNQPQHF. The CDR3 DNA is TGTGCCAGCAGTTACAGCCTCAATCAGCCCCAGCATTTT. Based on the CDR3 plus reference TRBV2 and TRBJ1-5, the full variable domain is EPEVTQTPSHQVTQMGQEVILRCVPISNHLYFYWYRQILGQKVEFLVSFYNNEISEKSEIFDDQFSVERPDGSNFTLKIRSTKLEDSAMYFCASSYSLNQPQHFGDGTRLSIL.

The chain's CDR3 is CASSPFRGGSYNEQFF. CDR3 nucleotide sequence: TGTGCCAGCTCACCCTTTCGAGGGGGTAGCTACAATGAGCAGTTCTTC. The chain employs TRBV18 and TRBJ2-1; a possible D gene is TRBD1 (6 bases). The CDR3 has 16 amino acids. Trimming removed 3 bases at V and 3 bases at J, with 15 bases between. Germline values: CDR1 KGHSH, CDR2 LQKENI.

The CDR3 DNA reads as TGTGCCAGCAGCGCTAACGGCAGACTGAACACTGAAGCTTTCTTT. Translating gives CASSANGRLNTEAFF. The V call is TRBV7-6, the J call TRBJ1-1, with unresolved D. Trimming took off 5 bases at V and 0 bases at J, with 13 bases between the two ends. CDR1 and CDR2 from the germline V gene are SGHVS and FNYEAQ. The CDR3 extends over 15 amino acids.

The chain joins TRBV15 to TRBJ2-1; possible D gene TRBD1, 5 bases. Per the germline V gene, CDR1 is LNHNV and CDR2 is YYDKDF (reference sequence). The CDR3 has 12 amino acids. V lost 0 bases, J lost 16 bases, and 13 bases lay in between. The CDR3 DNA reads TGTGCCACCAGCAGAGATCGGACACGACGTTTCTTC. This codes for CATSRDRTRRFF.

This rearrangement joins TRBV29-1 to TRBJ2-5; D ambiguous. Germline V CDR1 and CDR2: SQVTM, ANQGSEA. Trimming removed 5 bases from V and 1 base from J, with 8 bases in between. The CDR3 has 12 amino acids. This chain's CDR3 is CSVNSVQETQYF. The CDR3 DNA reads TGCAGCGTTAACTCGGTCCAAGAGACCCAGTACTTC.

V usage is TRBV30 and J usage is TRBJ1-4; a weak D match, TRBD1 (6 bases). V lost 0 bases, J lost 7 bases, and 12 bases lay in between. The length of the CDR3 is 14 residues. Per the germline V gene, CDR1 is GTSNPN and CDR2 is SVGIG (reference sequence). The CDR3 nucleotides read TGTGCCTGGAGTGTACGGACAGACAGTGAAAAACTGTTTTTT. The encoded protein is CAWSVRTDSEKLFF. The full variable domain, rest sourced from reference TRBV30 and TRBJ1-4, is SQTIHQWPATLVQPVGSPLSLECTVEGTSNPNLYWYRQAAGRGLQLLFYSVGIGQISSEVPQNLSASRPQDRQFILSSKKLLLSDSGFYLCAWSVRTDSEKLFFGSGTQLSVL.

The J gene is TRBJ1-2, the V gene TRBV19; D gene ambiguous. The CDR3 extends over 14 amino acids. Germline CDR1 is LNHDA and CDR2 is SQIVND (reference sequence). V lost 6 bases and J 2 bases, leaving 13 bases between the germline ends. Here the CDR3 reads CASSRNGYNYGYTF. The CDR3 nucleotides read TGTGCCAGTAGCCGGAACGGGTACAACTATGGCTACACCTTC.

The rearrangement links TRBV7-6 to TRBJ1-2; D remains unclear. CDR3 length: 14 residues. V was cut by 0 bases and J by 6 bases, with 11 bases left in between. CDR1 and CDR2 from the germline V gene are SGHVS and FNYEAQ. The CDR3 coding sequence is TGTGCCAGCAGCTTAGCGGGGAATAGTAATGGCTACACCTTC. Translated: CASSLAGNSNGYTF.